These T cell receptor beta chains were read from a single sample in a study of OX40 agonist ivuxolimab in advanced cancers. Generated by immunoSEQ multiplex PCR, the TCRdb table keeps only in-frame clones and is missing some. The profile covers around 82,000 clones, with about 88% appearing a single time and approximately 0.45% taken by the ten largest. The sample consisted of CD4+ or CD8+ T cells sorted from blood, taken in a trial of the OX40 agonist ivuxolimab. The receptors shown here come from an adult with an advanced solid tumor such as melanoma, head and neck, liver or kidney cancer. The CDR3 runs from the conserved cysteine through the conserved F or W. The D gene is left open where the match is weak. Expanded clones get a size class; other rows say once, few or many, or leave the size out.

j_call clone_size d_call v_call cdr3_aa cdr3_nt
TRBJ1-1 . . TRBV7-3 CASSLEVNTEAFF TGTGCCAGCAGCTTAGAGGTAAACACTGAAGCTTTCTTT
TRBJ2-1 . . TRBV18 CASSPTGGPYNEQFF TGTGCCAGCTCACCAACGGGGGGCCCTTACAATGAGCAGTTCTTC
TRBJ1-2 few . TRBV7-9 CASSFVVGPYGYTF TGTGCCAGCAGCTTTGTGGTGGGGCCCTATGGCTACACCTTC
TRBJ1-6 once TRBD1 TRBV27 CASSLLTGHNSPLHF TGTGCCAGCAGTTTATTGACAGGGCATAATTCACCCCTCCACTTT
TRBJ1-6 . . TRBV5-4 CASSLAADSDSPLHF TGTGCCAGCAGCTTGGCCGCGGACTCGGATTCACCCCTCCACTTT
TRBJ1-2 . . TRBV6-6 CASSRRVKDGYTF TGTGCCAGCAGTCGCAGGGTAAAGGATGGCTACACCTTC
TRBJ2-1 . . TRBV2 CASSESRGQYNEQFF TGTGCCAGCAGTGAATCGCGGGGGCAGTACAATGAGCAGTTCTTC
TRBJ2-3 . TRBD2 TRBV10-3 CAISESRGATDTQYF TGTGCCATCAGTGAGTCGCGGGGGGCCACAGATACGCAGTATTTT
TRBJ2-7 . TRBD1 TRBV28 CASSLPGQGTEQYF TGTGCCAGCAGCCTCCCGGGACAGGGAACCGAGCAGTACTTC
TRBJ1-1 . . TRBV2 CASTLITVNTEAFF TGTGCCAGCACCCTAATAACAGTGAACACTGAAGCTTTCTTT
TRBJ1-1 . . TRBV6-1 CASCYSRGNTEAFF TGTGCCAGCTGCTATTCCAGGGGGAACACTGAAGCTTTCTTT
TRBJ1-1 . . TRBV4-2 CASSRGQIDEAFF TGTGCCAGCAGCCGGGGTCAGATTGATGAAGCTTTCTTT
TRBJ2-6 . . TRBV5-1 CASSLEGSGANVLTF TGCGCCAGCAGCTTGGAGGGCTCTGGGGCCAACGTCCTGACTTTC
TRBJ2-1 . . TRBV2 CARTRRVTLYNEQFF TGTGCCAGAACTAGAAGAGTTACTCTTTACAATGAGCAGTTCTTC
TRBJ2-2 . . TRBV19 CASSLSRGPNTGELFF TGTGCCAGTAGTCTCTCGCGGGGGCCGAACACCGGGGAGCTGTTTTTT
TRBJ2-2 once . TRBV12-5 CASGLNTGELFF TGTGCTAGTGGTTTGAACACCGGGGAGCTGTTTTTT
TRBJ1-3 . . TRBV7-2 CASSFAGDGNTIYF TGTGCCAGCAGCTTCGCAGGCGACGGAAACACCATATATTTT
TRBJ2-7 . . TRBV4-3 CASSQERAAGWQPNQRPYEQYF TGCGCCAGCAGCCAAGAGCGGGCGGCAGGGTGGCAACCCAACCAGCGACCCTACGAGCAGTACTTC
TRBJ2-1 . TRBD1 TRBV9 CASSSGGQGSSYNEQFF TGTGCCAGCAGCTCTGGGGGACAGGGATCATCCTACAATGAGCAGTTCTTC
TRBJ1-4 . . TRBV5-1 CASRRDSNEKLFF TGCGCCAGCAGGAGGGATTCCAATGAAAAACTGTTTTTT
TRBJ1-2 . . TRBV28 CATAENYGYTF TGTGCCACCGCAGAAAACTATGGCTACACCTTC
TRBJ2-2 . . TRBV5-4 CASSFPTRGTGELFF TGTGCCAGCAGCTTTCCAACGCGCGGCACCGGGGAGCTGTTTTTT
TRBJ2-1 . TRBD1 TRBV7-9 CASSLARTGEFF TGTGCCAGCAGCTTAGCCCGCACAGGGGAGTTCTTC
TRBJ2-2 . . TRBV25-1 CASSRQLNTGELFF TGTGCCAGCAGTAGGCAGCTGAACACCGGGGAGCTGTTTTTT
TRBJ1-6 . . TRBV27 CASSYRNSPLHF TGTGCCAGCAGTTACCGAAATTCACCCCTCCACTTT
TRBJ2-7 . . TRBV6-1 CASGARFYEQYF TGTGCCAGCGGGGCCAGGTTCTACGAGCAGTACTTC
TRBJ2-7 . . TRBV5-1 CASSPGHDGEQYF TGCGCCAGCAGCCCAGGACATGATGGCGAGCAGTACTTC
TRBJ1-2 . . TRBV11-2 CASSLNARTAYGYTF TGTGCCAGCAGCTTAAATGCCCGGACCGCCTATGGCTACACCTTC
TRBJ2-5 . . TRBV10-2 CASSSGLPAETQYF TGCGCCAGCAGTTCGGGACTCCCTGCGGAGACCCAGTACTTC
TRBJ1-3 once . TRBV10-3 CAISQLGVAGNTIYF TGTGCCATCAGCCAATTGGGTGTCGCTGGAAACACCATATATTTT
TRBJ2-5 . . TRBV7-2 CASSPLRETQYF TGTGCCAGCAGTCCCCTACGGGAGACCCAGTACTTC
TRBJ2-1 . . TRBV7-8 CASSLGRQGNEQFF TGTGCCAGCAGCTTAGGGCGCCAGGGCAATGAGCAGTTCTTC
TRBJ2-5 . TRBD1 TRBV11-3 CASSLGSGGGETQYF TGTGCCAGCAGCTTAGGATCAGGGGGTGGGGAGACCCAGTACTTC
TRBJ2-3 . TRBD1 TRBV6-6 CASRFGQGLDTQYF TGTGCCAGCAGATTCGGACAGGGGTTGGATACGCAGTATTTT
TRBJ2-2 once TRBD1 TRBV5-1 CASSLVTGGMNTGELFF TGCGCCAGCAGCTTAGTAACAGGGGGCATGAACACCGGGGAGCTGTTTTTT
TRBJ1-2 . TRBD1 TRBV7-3 CASSPGQGDRYTF TGTGCCAGCAGCCCGGGACAGGGTGATCGCTACACCTTC
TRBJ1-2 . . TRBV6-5 CASSYSGSNYGYTF TGTGCCAGCAGTTACTCGGGCAGTAACTATGGCTACACCTTC
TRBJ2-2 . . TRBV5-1 CASSSGQPNTGELFF TGCGCCAGCAGCTCGGGACAACCGAACACCGGGGAGCTGTTTTTT